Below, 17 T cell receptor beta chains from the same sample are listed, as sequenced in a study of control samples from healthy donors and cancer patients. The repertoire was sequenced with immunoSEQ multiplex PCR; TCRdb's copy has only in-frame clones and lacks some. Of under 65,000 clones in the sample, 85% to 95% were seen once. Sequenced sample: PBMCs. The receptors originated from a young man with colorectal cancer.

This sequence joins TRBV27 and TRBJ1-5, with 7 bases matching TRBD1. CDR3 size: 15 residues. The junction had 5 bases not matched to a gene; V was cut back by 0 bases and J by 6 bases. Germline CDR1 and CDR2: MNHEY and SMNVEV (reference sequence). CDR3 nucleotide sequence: TGTGCCAGCAGTTTATCGGCAGCAGGGGGTCAGCCCCAGCATTTT. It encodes CASSLSAAGGQPQHF.

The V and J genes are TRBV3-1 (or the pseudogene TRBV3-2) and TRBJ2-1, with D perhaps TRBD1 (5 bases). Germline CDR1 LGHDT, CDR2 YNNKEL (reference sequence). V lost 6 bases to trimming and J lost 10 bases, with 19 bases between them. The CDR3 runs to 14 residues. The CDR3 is CASSDHPQVREQFF. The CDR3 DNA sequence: TGTGCCAGCAGTGACCACCCACAGGTCCGCGAGCAGTTCTTC.

The CDR3, as DNA: TGCAGTGCTAGTTCACTGGGGGAGCCTCAAGAGACCCAGTACTTC. Amino acids: CSASSLGEPQETQYF. The chain couples TRBV20-1 to TRBJ2-5; tentatively, D is TRBD1 or TRBD2 (5 bases each). Germline values: CDR1 DFQATT, CDR2 SNEGSKA (reference sequence). There are 15 residues in the CDR3. With 3 bases removed from V and 2 bases from J, the gap between germline ends came to 16 bases.

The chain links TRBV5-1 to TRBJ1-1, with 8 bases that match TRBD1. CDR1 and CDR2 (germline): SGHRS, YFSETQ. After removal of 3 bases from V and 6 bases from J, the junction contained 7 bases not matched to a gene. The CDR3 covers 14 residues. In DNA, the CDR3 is TGCGCCAGCAGCTCCACAGGGGGAATCCCTGAAGCTTTCTTT. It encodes CASSSTGGIPEAFF.

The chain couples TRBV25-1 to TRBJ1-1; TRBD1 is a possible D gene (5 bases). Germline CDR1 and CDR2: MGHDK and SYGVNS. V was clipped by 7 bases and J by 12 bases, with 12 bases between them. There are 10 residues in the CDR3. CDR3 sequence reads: CASKRGETFF. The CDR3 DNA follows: TGTGCCAGCAAGCGGGGGGAGACTTTCTTT.

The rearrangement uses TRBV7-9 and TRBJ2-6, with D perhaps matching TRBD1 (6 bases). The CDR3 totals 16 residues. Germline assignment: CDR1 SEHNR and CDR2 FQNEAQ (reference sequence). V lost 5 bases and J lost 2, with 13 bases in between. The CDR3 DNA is TGTGCCAGCAGCCTACAGGGTTCAACTGGGGCCAACGTCCTGACTTTC. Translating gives CASSLQGSTGANVLTF.

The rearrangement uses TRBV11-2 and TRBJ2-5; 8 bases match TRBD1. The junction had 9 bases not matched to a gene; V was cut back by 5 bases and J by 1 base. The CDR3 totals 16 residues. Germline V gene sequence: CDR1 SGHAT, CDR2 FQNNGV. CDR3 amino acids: CASSLRTGSLQETQYF. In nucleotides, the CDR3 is TGTGCCAGCAGCCTTCGGACAGGGAGCCTCCAAGAGACCCAGTACTTC.

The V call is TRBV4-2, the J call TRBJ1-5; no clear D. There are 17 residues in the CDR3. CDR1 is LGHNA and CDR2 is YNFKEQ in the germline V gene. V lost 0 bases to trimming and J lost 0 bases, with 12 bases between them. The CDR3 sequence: CASSQERGSDSNQPQHF. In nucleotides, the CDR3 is TGTGCCAGCAGCCAAGAACGGGGTAGTGATAGCAATCAGCCCCAGCATTTT.

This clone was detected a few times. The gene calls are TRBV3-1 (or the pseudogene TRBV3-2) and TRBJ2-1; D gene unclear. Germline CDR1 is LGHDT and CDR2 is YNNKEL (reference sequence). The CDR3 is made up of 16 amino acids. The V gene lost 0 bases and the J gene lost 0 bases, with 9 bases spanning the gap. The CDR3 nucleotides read TGTGCCAGCAGCCAAGATCCGGGTAGCTCCTACAATGAGCAGTTCTTC. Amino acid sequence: CASSQDPGSSYNEQFF.

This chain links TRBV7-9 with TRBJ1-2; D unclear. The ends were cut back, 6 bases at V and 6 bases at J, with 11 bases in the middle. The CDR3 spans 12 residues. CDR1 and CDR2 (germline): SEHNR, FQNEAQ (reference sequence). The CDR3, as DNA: TGTGCCAGCAGTTGGGCGGGTAATGGCTACACCTTC. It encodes CASSWAGNGYTF. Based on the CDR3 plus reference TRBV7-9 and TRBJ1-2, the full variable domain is DTGVSQNPRHKITKRGQNVTFRCDPISEHNRLYWYRQTLGQGPEFLTYFQNEAQLEKSRLLSDRFSAERPKGSFSTLEIQRTEQGDSAMYLCASSWAGNGYTFGSGTRLTVV.

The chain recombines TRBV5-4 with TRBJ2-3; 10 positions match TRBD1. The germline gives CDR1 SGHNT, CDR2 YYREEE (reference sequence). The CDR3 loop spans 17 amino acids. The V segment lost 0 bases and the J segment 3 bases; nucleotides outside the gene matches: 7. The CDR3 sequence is CASSLGFDRGRTDTQYF. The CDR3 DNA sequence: TGTGCCAGCAGCTTGGGATTTGACAGGGGGCGAACAGATACGCAGTATTTT.

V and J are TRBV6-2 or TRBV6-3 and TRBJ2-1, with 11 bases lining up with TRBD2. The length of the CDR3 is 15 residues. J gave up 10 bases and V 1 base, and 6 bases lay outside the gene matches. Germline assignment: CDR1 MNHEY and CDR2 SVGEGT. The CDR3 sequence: CASSYLDSGGAEQFF. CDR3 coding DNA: TGTGCCAGCAGTTACTTGGATAGCGGGGGGGCAGAGCAGTTCTTC.

The CDR3 is CASSPSGAGYGYTF. The CDR3 region has the DNA TGTGCCAGCTCACCCTCCGGGGCGGGCTATGGCTACACCTTC. This rearrangement joins TRBV18 to TRBJ1-2, with D possibly matching TRBD1 (5 bases). Looked up from germline, CDR1 is KGHSH and CDR2 is LQKENI. Trimming removed 3 bases from V and 4 bases from J, with 12 bases in between. There are 14 residues in the CDR3.

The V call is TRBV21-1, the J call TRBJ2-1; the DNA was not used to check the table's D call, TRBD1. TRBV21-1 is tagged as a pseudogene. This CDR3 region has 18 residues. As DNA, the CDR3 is TGTGCCAGCAGCGGGAGTGGACAGGGGTCCGACGTTGGCAATGAGCAGTTCTTC. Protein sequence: CASSGSGQGSDVGNEQFF.

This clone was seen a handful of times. The CDR3 DNA is TGCGCCAGCAGCCGGTCCCTTTCGGGACAGTACAACTATGGCTACACCTTC. Translated, it gives CASSRSLSGQYNYGYTF. V is TRBV4-3 and J is TRBJ1-2; 7 nucleotides agree with TRBD1. Trimming cost V 4 bases and J 2 bases; bases outside gene matches: 13. CDR1 is LGHNA and CDR2 is YSLEER in the germline V gene. The CDR3 extends over 17 amino acids.

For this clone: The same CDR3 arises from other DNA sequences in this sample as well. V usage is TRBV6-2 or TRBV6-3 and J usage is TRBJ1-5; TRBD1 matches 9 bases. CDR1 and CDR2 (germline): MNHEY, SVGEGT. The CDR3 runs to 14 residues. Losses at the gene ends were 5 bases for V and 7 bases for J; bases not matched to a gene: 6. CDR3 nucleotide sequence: TGTGCCAGCAGTAAAACAGGGGGCGGGCAGCCCCAGCATTTT. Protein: CASSKTGGGQPQHF.

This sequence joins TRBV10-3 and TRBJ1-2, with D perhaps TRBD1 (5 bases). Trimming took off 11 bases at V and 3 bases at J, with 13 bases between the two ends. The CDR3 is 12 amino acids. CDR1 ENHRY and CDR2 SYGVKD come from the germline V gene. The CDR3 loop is CAATQGDYGYTF. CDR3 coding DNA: TGTGCCGCCACCCAGGGCGACTATGGCTACACCTTC.